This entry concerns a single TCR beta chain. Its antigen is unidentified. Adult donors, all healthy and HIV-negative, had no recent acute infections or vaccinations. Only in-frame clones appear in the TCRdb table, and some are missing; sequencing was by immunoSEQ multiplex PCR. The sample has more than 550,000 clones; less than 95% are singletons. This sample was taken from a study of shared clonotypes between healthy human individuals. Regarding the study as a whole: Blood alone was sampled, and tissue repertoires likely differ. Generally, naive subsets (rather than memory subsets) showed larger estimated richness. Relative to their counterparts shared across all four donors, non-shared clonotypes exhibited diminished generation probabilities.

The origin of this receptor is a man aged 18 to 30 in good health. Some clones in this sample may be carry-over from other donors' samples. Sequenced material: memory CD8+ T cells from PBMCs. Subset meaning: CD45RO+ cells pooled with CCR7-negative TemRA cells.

This chain's CDR3 is CASGGQSYNEQFF. Written as DNA, the CDR3 is TGTGCCAGCGGGGGACAGTCTTACAATGAGCAGTTCTTC. The chain employs TRBV6-6 and TRBJ2-1; 7 bases are shared with TRBD1. V shed 8 bases, J shed 4 bases, and the junction held 5 bases outside the gene matches. There are 13 residues in the CDR3. From germline, CDR1 is MNHNY and CDR2 SVGAGI (reference sequence).